This record looks at one T cell receptor (beta chain) sequence and its context. Amplification of TCR beta CDR3 regions used RNA as the template. The TCR CDR3 was amplified in a first-round RT-PCR using the HTBI primer set. TCRdb used MiXCR to reprocess the multiplex PCR reads, holding one entry per CDR3 protein. The table includes 300,000 to 450,000 distinct CDR3 sequences, roughly 25% detected once. This record belongs to a study of T cells in Graves' hyperthyroidism and ophthalmopathy. Germline CDR1 is MNHNS and CDR2 is SASEGT. This CDR3 is built from 14 residues. The V gene end was trimmed by 8 bases and the J gene end by 4 bases; junction bases not matched to a gene: 5.

The V and J genes are TRBV6-1 and TRBJ2-2; 9 positions agree with TRBD2. Sequenced sample: blood. The source of this sequence is a man between 50 and 59 years old with Graves' hyperthyroidism. The CDR3: CASFPSGTTGELFF. The CDR3 DNA sequence: TGTGCCAGCTTCCCTAGCGGGACCACCGGGGAGCTGTTTTTT.